This T cell receptor (beta chain) emerged from a study of CD8+CD57+ T cells in acquired aplastic anemia. At the level of the study: Yields of DNA that came from sorted CD4+ and CD8+ cells averaged 3.2 ug. Approximately 10 million reads, on average, were obtained for CD4+ cells from healthy donors. Study results and caveats: The study identified twenty-nine CD8+ CDR3 sequences shared by patients and controls.

This clonotype was seen many times. What it recognizes is unknown. According to the study, genomic DNA was the template for TCR beta VDJ and CDR3 profiling. TCRdb reprocessed the reads via MiXCR and lists one record per CDR3 protein. The sample contains 120,000 or so distinct CDR3 sequences, around 50% of which appear only once. Sample: sorted CD4+, CD8+, or CD8+CD57+ T cells (not recorded which) from PBMCs. This clonotype was sampled from a human donor in good health, serving as a control.

The CDR3 nucleotides are TGCAGTGCTAGAGATGGTAGAGGGCGGCACGAGCAGTACTTC. It is translated as CSARDGRGRHEQYF. This sequence joins TRBV20-1 and TRBJ2-7; D is possibly TRBD2 (5 bases). Germline CDR1 and CDR2: DFQATT and SNEGSKA (reference sequence). The V gene lost 0 bases and the J gene lost 5 bases, with 14 bases spanning the gap. The CDR3 runs to 14 residues.